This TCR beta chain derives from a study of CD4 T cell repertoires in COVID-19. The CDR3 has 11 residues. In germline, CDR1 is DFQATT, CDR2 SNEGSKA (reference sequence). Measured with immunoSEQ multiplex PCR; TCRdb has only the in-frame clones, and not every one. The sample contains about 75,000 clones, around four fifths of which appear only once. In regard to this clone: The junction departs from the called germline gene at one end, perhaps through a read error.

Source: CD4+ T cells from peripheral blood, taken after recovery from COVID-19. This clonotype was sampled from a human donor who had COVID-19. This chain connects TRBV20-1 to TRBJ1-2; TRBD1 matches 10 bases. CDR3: CSAPRQGASFF. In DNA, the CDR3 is TGCAGTGCCCCGAGACAGGGGGCCTCATTCTTC.